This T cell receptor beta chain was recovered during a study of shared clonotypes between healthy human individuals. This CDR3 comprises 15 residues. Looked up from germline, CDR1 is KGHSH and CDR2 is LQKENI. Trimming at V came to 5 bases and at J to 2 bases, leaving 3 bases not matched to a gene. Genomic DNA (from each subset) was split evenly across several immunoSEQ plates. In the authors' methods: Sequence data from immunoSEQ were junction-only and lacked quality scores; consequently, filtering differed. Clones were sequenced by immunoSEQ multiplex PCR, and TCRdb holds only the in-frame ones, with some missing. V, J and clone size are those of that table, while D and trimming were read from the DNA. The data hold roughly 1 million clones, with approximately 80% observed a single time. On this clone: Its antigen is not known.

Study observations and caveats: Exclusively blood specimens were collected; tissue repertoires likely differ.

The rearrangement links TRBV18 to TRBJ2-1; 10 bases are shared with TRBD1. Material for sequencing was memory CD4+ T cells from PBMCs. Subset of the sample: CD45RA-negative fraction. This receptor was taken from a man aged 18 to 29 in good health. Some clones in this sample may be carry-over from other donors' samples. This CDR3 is CASSAGTGAYNEQFF. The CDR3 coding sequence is TGTGCCAGCTCAGCCGGGACAGGGGCCTACAATGAGCAGTTCTTC.